A selection of T cell receptor beta chains follows, all from one sample in a study of early T cells in non-severe SARS-CoV-2 infection. TCRdb redid the calling of the 5' RACE reads with MiXCR, one entry per CDR3 protein. Here the sample spans over 80,000 distinct CDR3 sequences, around 14% being singletons. The sequenced material came from whole blood. The receptors originated from an adult who was a healthcare worker with PCR-confirmed SARS-CoV-2 infection or an uninfected control (not recorded which). CDR3s include the opening cysteine and the closing phenylalanine or tryptophan. A D gene is named only where the DNA matches it firmly. The size field is filled for only some rows; it gives once, few, many or a size class.

cdr3_nt	cdr3_aa	d_call	v_call	j_call	clone_size
TGTGCCAGCTCATCTTCACAGGGGCATTACACTGAAGCTTTCTTT	CASSSSQGHYTEAFF	TRBD1	TRBV18	TRBJ1-1	few
TGTGCCAGCCGCGGGAGCCGGACTGGGGCCAACGTCCTGACTTTC	CASRGSRTGANVLTF	TRBD2	TRBV6-5	TRBJ2-6	many
TGTGCCACCAGTGTCCCTGGGGGGTTTCAGCCCCAGCATTTT	CATSVPGGFQPQHF	-	TRBV24-1	TRBJ1-5	-
TGTGCCAGCAGTTTAGCCCCCCAGAGAGCTGAAGCTTTCTTT	CASSLAPQRAEAFF	-	TRBV28	TRBJ1-1	few
TGTGCCAGCAGCCAAGATTATGGGGCAACCGGGGAGCTGTTTTTT	CASSQDYGATGELFF	-	TRBV4-2	TRBJ2-2	many
TGCAGCGCAAGTGACGGTAGCAGCAATCAGCCCCAGCATTTT	CSASDGSSNQPQHF	-	TRBV29-1	TRBJ1-5	few
TGTGCCAGCAGCCCATGGACACCCGTGAATGAAAAACTGTTTTTT	CASSPWTPVNEKLFF	-	TRBV6-6	TRBJ1-4	-
TGTGCCAGCAGCTTAAACTCTTTAGGGAGGGGAATGAACACTGAAGCTTTCTTT	CASSLNSLGRGMNTEAFF	-	TRBV7-9	TRBJ1-1	-
TGTGCCAGCAGTTTAGCTGGGGGCCCTGGAAACACCATATATTTT	CASSLAGGPGNTIYF	-	TRBV28	TRBJ1-3	few
TGTGCCAGCAGTTTCCTTGGTGGGTCCAATGAGCAGTTCTTC	CASSFLGGSNEQFF	-	TRBV12-3/TRBV12-4	TRBJ2-1	-
TGTGCCAGCAGCCAAGAAGCGAGACAGGTATATGGTATTCGTGGCTACACCTTC	CASSQEARQVYGIRGYTF	-	TRBV4-2	TRBJ1-2	-
TGTGCCAGCAGTGAATCTATTAGGGCGACGTTGGAGACCCAGTACTTC	CASSESIRATLETQYF	-	TRBV2	TRBJ2-5	few
TGTGCCAGTAGTATCGCAGGGGCCTTTAATCAGCCCCAGCATTTT	CASSIAGAFNQPQHF	-	TRBV19	TRBJ1-5	-
TGCAGCGTTGCGGGGCAACCGGGTGAAAAACTGTTTTTT	CSVAGQPGEKLFF	-	TRBV29-1	TRBJ1-4	few
TGTGCCAGCAGCCGGGCCCGAAATGGGGAGACCCAGTACTTC	CASSRARNGETQYF	-	TRBV7-9	TRBJ2-5	many
TGTGCCAGCAGTGAACAGTCGCAGGAATTAGGTGGCTACACCTTC	CASSEQSQELGGYTF	-	TRBV2	TRBJ1-2	few
TGTGCCCCCCTCCTGAGGGACACCTCCTACGAGCAGTACTTC	CAPLLRDTSYEQYF	-	TRBV18	TRBJ2-7	few
TGTGCCAGCAGTTTAATCCAGGGACCCGATACGCAGTATTTT	CASSLIQGPDTQYF	-	TRBV6-2/TRBV6-3	TRBJ2-3	-
TGCGCCAGCAGCTTAACCGGGACTAGCGCGAACAATGAGCAGTTCTTC	CASSLTGTSANNEQFF	TRBD2	TRBV5-1	TRBJ2-1	-
TGTGCCAGTGTTGACAGGGGATCCCTTGAAGCTTTCTTT	CASVDRGSLEAFF	TRBD1	TRBV2	TRBJ1-1	few
TGTGCCAGCAGCTTGGGGACAGGGGCCCAATGGGAGCAGTACTTC	CASSLGTGAQWEQYF	TRBD1	TRBV11-2	TRBJ2-7	many
TGTGCCAGCAGCCCTCTGGGGGGGGTCGGTCAGCCCCAGCATTTT	CASSPLGGVGQPQHF	-	TRBV7-9	TRBJ1-5	many
TGTGCCAGCAGGCGCGCCGGGGACAGAGACAATCAGCCCCAGCATTTT	CASRRAGDRDNQPQHF	TRBD1	TRBV27	TRBJ1-5	-
TGTGCCAGCGGGCCTGGGACAGGGGACTCAACTAATGAAAAACTGTTTTTT	CASGPGTGDSTNEKLFF	TRBD1	TRBV5-5	TRBJ1-4	-
TGTGCCAGCAGCTCCACCGACAGGGCGTATACCTTC	CASSSTDRAYTF	TRBD1	TRBV28	TRBJ1-2	few
TGTGCCACCAGCAGGCGTTGGGACACTGAAGCTTTCTTT	CATSRRWDTEAFF	-	TRBV15	TRBJ1-1	-
TGTGCCAGCAGGGCCTCGCGAGAGCAGTACTTC	CASRASREQYF	-	TRBV28	TRBJ2-7	few
TGTGCCAGCCAAAGCGGCCTTGACGAGCAGTACTTC	CASQSGLDEQYF	-	TRBV28	TRBJ2-7	few
TGCGCCAGCAGCCAAGCAGGGGGCTCCTACAATGAGCAGTTCTTC	CASSQAGGSYNEQFF	TRBD1	TRBV4-3	TRBJ2-1	few
TGTGCCAGCAGCCTCCCAACTAGCGGCAGCACAGATACGCAGTATTTT	CASSLPTSGSTDTQYF	TRBD2	TRBV4-2	TRBJ2-3	-
TGCAGCGTCCGCGGGACAGGGGCTGACGACCTAGCCAAAAACATTCAGTACTTC	CSVRGTGADDLAKNIQYF	TRBD1	TRBV29-1	TRBJ2-4	-
TGTGCCAGCATCTGGGGGGCCGGCTCCGGCCCAGATACGCAGTATTTT	CASIWGAGSGPDTQYF	-	TRBV6-1	TRBJ2-3	few
TGCGCCAGCAGCTTGCTAGCGGGGGGCCAAGAGACCCAGTACTTC	CASSLLAGGQETQYF	TRBD2	TRBV5-1	TRBJ2-5	few
TGTGCCAGCAGCCGACTAGCGCCTGGGAGGACAGATACGCAGTATTTT	CASSRLAPGRTDTQYF	TRBD2	TRBV5-4	TRBJ2-3	few
TGTGCCAGCAGCCGTCGGAGCAATCAGCCCCAGCATTTT	CASSRRSNQPQHF	-	TRBV7-2	TRBJ1-5	many
TGTGCCAGCAGCCCCCCCCCTAGCAACATTCAGTACTTC	CASSPPPSNIQYF	-	TRBV12-3/TRBV12-4	TRBJ2-4	many
TGCAGCGTACTACAGGGGGCAGGCGAGCAGTACTTC	CSVLQGAGEQYF	TRBD1	TRBV29-1	TRBJ2-7	once
TGTGCCAGCAGTTACTCGGACTACGGAGCTGAAGCTTTCTTT	CASSYSDYGAEAFF	-	TRBV6-5	TRBJ1-1	once
TGTGCAAGTCCCACGGGGGGACAGGGGTCCCGCGGTTCCTACGAGCAGTACTTC	CASPTGGQGSRGSYEQYF	-	TRBV12-2	TRBJ2-7	many
TGCGCCAGCAGGTCATTAGGGGGCGAGAACACTGAAGCTTTCTTT	CASRSLGGENTEAFF	TRBD1	TRBV5-1	TRBJ1-1	few
TGCAGCGCGGGACTAGCGGGGGCCGGAGATACGCAGTATTTT	CSAGLAGAGDTQYF	TRBD2	TRBV29-1	TRBJ2-3	-